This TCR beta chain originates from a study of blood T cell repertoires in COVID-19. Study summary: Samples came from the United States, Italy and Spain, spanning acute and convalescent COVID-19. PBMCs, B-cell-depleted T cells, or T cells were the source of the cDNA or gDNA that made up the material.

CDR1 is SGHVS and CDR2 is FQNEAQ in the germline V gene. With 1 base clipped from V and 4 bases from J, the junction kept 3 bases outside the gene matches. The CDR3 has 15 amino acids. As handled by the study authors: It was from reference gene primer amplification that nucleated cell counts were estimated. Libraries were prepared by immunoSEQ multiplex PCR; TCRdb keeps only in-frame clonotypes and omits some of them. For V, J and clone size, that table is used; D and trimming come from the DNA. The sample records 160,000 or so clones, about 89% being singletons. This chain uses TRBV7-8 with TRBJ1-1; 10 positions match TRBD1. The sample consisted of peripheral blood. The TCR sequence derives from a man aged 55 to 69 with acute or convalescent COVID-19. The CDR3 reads CASSLGRTGGTEAFF. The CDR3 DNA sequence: TGTGCCAGCAGCTTAGGAAGGACAGGGGGCACTGAAGCTTTCTTT.